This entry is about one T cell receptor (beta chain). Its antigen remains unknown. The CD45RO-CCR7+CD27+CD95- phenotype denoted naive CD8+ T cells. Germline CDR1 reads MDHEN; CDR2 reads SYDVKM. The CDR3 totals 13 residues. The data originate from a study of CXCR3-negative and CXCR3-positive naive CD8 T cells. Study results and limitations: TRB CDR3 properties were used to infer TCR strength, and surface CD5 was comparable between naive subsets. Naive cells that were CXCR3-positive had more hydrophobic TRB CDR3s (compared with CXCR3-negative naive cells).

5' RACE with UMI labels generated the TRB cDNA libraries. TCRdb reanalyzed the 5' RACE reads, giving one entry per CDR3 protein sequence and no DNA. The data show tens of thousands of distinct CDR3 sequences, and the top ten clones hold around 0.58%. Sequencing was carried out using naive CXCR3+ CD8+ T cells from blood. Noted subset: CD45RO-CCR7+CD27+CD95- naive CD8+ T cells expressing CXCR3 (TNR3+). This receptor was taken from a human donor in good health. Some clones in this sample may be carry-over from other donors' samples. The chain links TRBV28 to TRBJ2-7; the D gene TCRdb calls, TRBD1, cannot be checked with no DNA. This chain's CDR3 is CASSLQGVYEQYF.